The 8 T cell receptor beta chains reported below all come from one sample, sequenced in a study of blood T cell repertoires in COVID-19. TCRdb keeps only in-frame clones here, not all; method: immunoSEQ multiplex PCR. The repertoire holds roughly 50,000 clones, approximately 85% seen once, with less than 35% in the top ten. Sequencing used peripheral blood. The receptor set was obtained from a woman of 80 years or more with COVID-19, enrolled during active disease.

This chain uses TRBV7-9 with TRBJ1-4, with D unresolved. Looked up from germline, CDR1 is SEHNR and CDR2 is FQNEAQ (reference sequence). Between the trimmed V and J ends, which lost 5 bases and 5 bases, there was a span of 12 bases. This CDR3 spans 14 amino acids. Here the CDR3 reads CASSPSAGNEKLFF. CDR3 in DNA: TGTGCCAGCAGCCCCAGCGCGGGGAATGAAAAACTGTTTTTT.

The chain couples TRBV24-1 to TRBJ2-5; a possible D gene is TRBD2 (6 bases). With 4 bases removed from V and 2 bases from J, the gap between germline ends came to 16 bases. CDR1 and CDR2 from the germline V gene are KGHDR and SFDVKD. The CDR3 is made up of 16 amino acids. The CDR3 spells CATSEATGGGQETQYF. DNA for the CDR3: TGTGCCACCAGTGAAGCTACGGGTGGGGGGCAAGAGACCCAGTACTTC.

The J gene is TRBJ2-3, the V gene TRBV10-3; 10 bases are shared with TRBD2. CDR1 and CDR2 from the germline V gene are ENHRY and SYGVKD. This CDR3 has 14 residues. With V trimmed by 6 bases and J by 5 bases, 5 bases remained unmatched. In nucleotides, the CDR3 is TGTGCCATCAGCCGGACTAGCGGAAAAGATACGCAGTATTTT. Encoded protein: CAISRTSGKDTQYF.

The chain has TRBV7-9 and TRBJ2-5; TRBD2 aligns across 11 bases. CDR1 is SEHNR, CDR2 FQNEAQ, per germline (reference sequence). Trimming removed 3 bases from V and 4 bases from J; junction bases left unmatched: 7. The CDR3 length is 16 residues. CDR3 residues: CASSFYGTSGGETQYF. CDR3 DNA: TGTGCCAGCAGCTTTTACGGGACTAGCGGCGGAGAGACCCAGTACTTC.

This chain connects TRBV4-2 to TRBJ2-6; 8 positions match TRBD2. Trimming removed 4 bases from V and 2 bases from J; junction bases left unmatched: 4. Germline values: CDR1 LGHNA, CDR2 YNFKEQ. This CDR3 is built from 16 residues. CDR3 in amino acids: CASSPAGGAGANVLTF. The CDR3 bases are TGTGCCAGCAGCCCCGCGGGGGGTGCTGGGGCCAACGTCCTGACTTTC.

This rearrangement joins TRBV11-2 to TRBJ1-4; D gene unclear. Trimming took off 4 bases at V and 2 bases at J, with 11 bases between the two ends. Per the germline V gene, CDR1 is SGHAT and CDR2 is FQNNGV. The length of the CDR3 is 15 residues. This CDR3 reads CASSYPPGTNEKLFF. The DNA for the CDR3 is TGTGCCAGCAGCTACCCCCCCGGTACTAATGAAAAACTGTTTTTT.

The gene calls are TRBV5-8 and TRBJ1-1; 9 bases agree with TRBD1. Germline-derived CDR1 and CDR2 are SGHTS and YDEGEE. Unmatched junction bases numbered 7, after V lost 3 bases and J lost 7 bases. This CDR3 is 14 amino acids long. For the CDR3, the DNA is TGTGCCAGCAGCTCGTGGGACAGGGTGGGTGAAGCTTTCTTT. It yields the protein CASSSWDRVGEAFF.

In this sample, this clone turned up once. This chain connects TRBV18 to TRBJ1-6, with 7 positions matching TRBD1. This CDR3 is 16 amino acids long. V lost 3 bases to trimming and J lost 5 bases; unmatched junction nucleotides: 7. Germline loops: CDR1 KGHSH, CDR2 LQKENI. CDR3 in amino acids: CASSPTQTGNNSPLHF. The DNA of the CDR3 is TGTGCCAGCTCACCTACGCAGACAGGGAATAATTCACCCCTCCACTTT.